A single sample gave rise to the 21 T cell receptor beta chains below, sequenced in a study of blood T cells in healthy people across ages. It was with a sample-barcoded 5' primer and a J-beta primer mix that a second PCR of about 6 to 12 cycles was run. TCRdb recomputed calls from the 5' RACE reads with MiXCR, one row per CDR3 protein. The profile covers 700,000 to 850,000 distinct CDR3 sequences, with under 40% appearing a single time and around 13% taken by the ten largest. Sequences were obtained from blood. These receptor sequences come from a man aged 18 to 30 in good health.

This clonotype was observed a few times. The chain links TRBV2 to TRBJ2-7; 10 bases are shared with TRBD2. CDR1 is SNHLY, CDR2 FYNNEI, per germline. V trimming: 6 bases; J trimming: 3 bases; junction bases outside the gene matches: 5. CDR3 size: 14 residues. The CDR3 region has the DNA TGTGCCAGCAGCGAGGGGACTAGCGACTACGAGCAGTACTTC. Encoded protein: CASSEGTSDYEQYF.

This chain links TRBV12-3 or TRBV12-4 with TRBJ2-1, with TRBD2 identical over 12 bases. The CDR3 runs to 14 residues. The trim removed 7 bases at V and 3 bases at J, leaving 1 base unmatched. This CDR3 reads CASKLAGGYNEQFF. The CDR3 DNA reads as TGTGCCAGCAAACTAGCGGGGGGCTACAATGAGCAGTTCTTC.

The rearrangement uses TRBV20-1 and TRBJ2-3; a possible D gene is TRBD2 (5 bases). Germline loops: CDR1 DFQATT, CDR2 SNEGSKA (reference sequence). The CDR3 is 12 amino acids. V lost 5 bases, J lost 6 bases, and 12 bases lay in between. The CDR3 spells CSAGRAGDTQYF. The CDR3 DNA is TGCAGTGCTGGAAGGGCGGGTGATACGCAGTATTTT.

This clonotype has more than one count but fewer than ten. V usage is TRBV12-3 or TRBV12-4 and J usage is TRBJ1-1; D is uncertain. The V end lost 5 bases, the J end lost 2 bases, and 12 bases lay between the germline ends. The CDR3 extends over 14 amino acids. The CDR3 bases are TGTGCCAGCAGTCTCGACACCCTAAACACTGAAGCTTTCTTT. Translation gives CASSLDTLNTEAFF.

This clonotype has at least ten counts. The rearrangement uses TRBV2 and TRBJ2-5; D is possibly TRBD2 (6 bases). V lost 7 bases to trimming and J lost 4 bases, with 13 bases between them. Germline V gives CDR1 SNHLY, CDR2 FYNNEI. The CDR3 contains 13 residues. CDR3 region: CASNRPGGETQYF. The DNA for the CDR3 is TGTGCCAGCAACCGTCCCGGGGGAGAGACCCAGTACTTC.

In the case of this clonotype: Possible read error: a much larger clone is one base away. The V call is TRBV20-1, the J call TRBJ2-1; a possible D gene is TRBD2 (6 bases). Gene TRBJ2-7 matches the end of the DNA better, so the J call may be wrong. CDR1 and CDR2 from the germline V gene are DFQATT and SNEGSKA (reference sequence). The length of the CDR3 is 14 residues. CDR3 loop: CSAGASAGYNEQYF. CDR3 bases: TGCAGTGCTGGGGCCTCGGCGGGATACAATGAGCAGTACTTC.

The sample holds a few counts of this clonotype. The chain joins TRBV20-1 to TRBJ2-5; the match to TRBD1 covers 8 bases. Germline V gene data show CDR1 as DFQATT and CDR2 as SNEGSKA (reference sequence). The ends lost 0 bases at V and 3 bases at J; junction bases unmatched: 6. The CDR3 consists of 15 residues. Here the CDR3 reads CSARELGTGKETQYF. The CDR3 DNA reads TGCAGTGCTAGAGAATTGGGGACAGGCAAAGAGACCCAGTACTTC.

Here the CDR3 DNA reads TGTGCCAGCAGCCCAAGGACTAGCGGGGGGGATTTATCCTACAATGAGCAGTTCTTC. It specifies CASSPRTSGGDLSYNEQFF. The chain employs TRBV7-2 and TRBJ2-1, with TRBD2 identical over 15 bases. The CDR3 spans 19 residues. Germline V gives CDR1 SGHTA, CDR2 FQGNSA. V shed 5 bases and J 1 base; nucleotides not matched to a gene: 9.

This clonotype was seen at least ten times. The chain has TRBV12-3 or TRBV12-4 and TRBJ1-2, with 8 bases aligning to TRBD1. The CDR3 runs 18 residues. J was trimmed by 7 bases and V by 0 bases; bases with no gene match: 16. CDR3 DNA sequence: TGTGCCAGCAGTTTAGCCCTCGGACAGGGAAGGGGGTCGAGTGGCTACACCTTC. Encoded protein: CASSLALGQGRGSSGYTF.

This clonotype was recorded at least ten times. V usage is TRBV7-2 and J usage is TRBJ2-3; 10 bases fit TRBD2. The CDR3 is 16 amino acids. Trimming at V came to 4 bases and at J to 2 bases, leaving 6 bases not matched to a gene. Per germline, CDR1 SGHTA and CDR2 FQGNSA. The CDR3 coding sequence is TGTGCCAGCAGCTCCCGACTAGCGGGCCCCACAGATACGCAGTATTTT. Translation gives CASSSRLAGPTDTQYF.

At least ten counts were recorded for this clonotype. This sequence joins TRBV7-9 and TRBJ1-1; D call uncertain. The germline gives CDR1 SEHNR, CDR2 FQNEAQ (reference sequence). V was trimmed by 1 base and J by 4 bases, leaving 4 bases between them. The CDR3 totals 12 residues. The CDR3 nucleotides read TGTGCCAGCAGCTTAGGCTTCACTGAAGCTTTCTTT. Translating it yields CASSLGFTEAFF.

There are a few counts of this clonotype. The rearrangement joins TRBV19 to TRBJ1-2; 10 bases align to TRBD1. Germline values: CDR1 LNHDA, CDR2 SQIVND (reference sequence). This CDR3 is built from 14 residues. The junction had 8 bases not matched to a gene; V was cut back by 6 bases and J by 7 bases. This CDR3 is CASSLTTGGFGYTF. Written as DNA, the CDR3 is TGTGCCAGTAGCCTGACGACAGGGGGCTTTGGCTACACCTTC. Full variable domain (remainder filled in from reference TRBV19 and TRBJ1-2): DGGITQSPKYLFRKEGQNVTLSCEQNLNHDAMYWYRQDPGQGLRLIYYSQIVNDFQKGDIAEGYSVSREKKESFPLTVTSAQKNPTAFYLCASSLTTGGFGYTFGSGTRLTVV.

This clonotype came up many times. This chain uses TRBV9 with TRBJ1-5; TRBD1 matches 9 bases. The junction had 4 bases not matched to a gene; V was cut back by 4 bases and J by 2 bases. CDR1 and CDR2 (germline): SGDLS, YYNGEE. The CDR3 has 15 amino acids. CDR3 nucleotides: TGTGCCAGCAGCATTACAGGGGGCGGCAATCAGCCCCAGCATTTT. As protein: CASSITGGGNQPQHF.

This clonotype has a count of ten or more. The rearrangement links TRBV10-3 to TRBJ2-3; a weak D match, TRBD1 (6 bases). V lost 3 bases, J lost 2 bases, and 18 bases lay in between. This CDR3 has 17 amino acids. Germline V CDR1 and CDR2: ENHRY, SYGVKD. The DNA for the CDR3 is TGTGCCATCAGTGATTTTAACAGGGAAGAAATCACAGATACGCAGTATTTT. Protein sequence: CAISDFNREEITDTQYF.

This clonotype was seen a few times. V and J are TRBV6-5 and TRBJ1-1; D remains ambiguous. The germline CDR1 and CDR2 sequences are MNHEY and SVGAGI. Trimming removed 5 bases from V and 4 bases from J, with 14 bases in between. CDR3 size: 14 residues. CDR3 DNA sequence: TGTGCCAGCAGTCGGTCCCCAAAAACCACTGAAGCTTTCTTT. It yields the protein CASSRSPKTTEAFF.

CDR3 residues: CAIRGFTGELFF. The CDR3 nucleotides read TGTGCCATCAGGGGGTTTACCGGGGAGCTGTTTTTT. V and J are TRBV10-3 and TRBJ2-2, with D unclear. The V gene's germline CDR1 is ENHRY and CDR2 SYGVKD. CDR3 length: 12 residues. V lost 6 bases to trimming and J lost 5 bases, with 7 bases between them.

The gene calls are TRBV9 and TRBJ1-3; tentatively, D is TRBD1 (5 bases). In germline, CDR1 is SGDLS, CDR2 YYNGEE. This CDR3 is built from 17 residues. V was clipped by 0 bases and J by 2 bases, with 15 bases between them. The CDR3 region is CASSVGGYVAAGNTIYF. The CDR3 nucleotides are TGTGCCAGCAGCGTAGGGGGGTATGTGGCAGCTGGAAACACCATATATTTT. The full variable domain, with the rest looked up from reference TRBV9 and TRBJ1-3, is DSGVTQTPKHLITATGQRVTLRCSPRSGDLSVYWYQQSLDQGLQFLIQYYNGEERAKGNILERFSAQQFPDLHSELNLSSLELGDSALYFCASSVGGYVAAGNTIYFGEGSWLTVV.

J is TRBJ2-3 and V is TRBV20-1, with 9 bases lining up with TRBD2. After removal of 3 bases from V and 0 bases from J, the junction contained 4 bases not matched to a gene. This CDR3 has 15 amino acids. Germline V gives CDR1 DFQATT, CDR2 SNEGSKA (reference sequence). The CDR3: CSARRGGVSTDTQYF. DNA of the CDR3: TGCAGTGCTAGGCGCGGGGGGGTCAGCACAGATACGCAGTATTTT.

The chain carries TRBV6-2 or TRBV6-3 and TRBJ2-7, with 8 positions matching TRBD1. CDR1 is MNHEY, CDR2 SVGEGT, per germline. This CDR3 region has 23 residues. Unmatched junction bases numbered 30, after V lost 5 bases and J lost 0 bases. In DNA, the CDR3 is TGTGCCAGCAGTCCCCGTATTGGTGACAGGGGAAGGTCTTTGAGATTGGGCTCCTACGAGCAGTACTTC. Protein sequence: CASSPRIGDRGRSLRLGSYEQYF.

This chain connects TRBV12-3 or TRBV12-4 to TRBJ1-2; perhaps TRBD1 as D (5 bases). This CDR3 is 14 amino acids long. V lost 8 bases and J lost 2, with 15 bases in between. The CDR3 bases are TGTGCCAGCGGTCCGCAGGGATTGAACTATGGCTACACCTTC. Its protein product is CASGPQGLNYGYTF.

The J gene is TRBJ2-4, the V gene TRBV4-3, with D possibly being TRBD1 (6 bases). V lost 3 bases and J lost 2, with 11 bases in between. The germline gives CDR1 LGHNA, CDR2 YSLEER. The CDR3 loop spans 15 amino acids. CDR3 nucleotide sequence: TGCGCCAGCAGCCAGGACAGCAGCCCCAAAAACATTCAGTACTTC. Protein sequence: CASSQDSSPKNIQYF.